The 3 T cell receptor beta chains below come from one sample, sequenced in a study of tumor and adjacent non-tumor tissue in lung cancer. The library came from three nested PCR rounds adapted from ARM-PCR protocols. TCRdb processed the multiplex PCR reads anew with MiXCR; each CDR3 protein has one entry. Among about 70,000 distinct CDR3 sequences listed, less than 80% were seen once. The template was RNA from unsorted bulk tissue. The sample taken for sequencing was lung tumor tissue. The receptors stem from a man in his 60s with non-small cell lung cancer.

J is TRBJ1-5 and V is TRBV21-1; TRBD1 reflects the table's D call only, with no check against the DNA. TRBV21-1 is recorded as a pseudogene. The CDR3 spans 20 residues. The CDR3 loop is CASSKASPDSPIYSNQPQHF. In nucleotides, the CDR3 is TGTGCCAGCAGCAAAGCCTCCCCGGACAGCCCAATATATAGCAATCAGCCCCAGCATTTT.

In nucleotides, the CDR3 is TGTGCCAGCAGCCCTATCAAGCGGTGGCCGGGAGATACGCAGTATTTT. As protein: CASSPIKRWPGDTQYF. The chain couples TRBV5-4 to TRBJ2-3; TRBD2 is a possible D gene (5 bases). The V end was cut by 4 bases, the J end by 5 bases, with 20 bases between. The V gene's germline CDR1 is SGHNT and CDR2 YYREEE (reference sequence). The CDR3 runs to 16 residues.

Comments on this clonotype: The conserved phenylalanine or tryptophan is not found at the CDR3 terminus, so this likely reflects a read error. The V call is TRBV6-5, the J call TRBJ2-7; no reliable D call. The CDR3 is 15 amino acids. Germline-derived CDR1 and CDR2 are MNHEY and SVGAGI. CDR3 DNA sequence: TGTACCAGTAGTTACTCGAGGCAGGAGACGGCCGAGCAGTACTCC. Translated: CTSSYSRQETAEQYS.